Described below is a single TCR beta chain sequence and its context. Its specificity is unknown. This CDR3 comprises 16 residues. With 6 bases removed from V and 4 bases from J, the gap between germline ends came to 21 bases. CDR1 and CDR2 from the germline V gene are MNHEY and SMNVEV (reference sequence). The data are from a study of cytomegalovirus exposure and HLA in healthy donors. Findings of the study overall: A previous analysis found most TCR beta V segments productive roughly 87% or roughly 30% of the time. As immune exposure information, only CMV serostatus was available. Some TCR beta chains (more than 150 of them) were listed as cytomegalovirus-associated.

Use of 60 Vbeta and 13 Jbeta primers characterized the PCR. Profiled with immunoSEQ multiplex PCR; TCRdb holds only in-frame clones, not every one. The table has 70,000 or so clones, roughly 68% seen once. Sample: PBMCs. The sequence was collected from a woman between 50 and 59 years old in good health and CMV-seronegative. The chain recombines TRBV27 with TRBJ1-2; D gene ambiguous. The CDR3 reads CASRGPTGSLFYGYTF. As DNA, the CDR3 is TGTGCCAGCAGAGGCCCGACCGGGTCCCTGTTCTATGGCTACACCTTC.